This T cell receptor beta chain derives from a study of cytotoxic CD8 clonotypes in ibrutinib-treated CLL. With 7 bases clipped from V and 5 bases from J, the junction kept 19 bases outside the gene matches. The CDR3 has 17 residues. Germline assignment: CDR1 MDHEN and CDR2 SYDVKM. Sequencing used immunoSEQ multiplex PCR; TCRdb keeps in-frame clones, though not all of them. The sample records under 300,000 clones, approximately 76% being singletons. This rearrangement joins TRBV28 to TRBJ2-5, with 7 nucleotides matching TRBD1. The source is a human donor with chronic lymphocytic leukemia. Sequencing was performed on PBMCs, taken at disease progression, from a patient treated with ibrutinib. In DNA, the CDR3 is TGTGCCAGCATCAAGGGGGCAGGGGTTTCGGATGGGGAGACCCAGTACTTC. It codes for CASIKGAGVSDGETQYF.